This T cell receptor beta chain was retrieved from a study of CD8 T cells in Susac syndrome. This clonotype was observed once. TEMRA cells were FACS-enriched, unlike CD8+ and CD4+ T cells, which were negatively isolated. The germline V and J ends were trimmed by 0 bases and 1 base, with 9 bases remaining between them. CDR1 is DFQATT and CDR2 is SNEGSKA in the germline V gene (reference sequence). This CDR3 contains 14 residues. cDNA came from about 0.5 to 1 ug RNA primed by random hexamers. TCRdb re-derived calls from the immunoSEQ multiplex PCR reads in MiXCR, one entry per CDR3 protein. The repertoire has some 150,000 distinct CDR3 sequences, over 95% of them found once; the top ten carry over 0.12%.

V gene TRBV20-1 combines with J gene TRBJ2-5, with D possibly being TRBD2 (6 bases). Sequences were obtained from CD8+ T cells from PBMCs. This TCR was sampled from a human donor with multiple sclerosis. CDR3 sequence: CSAREGLAQETQYF. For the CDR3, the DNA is TGCAGTGCTAGAGAGGGACTCGCCCAAGAGACCCAGTACTTC.